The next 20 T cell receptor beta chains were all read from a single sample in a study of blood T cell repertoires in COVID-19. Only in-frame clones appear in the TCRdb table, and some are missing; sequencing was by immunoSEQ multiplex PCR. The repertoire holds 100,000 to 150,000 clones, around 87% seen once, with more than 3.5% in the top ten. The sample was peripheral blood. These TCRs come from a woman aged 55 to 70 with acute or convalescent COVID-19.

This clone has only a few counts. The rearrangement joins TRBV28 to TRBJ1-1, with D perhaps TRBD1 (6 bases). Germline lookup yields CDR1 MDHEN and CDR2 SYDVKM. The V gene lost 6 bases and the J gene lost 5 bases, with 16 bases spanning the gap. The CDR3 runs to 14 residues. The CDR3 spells CASRSQGPWTEAFF. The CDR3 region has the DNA TGTGCCAGCAGGTCACAGGGCCCTTGGACTGAAGCTTTCTTT.

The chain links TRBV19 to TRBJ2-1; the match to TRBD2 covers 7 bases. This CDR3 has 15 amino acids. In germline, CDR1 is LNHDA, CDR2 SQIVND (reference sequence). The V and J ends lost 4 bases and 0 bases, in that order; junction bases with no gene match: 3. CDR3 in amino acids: CASSSQRGSYNEQFF. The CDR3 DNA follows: TGTGCCAGTAGTAGCCAGCGGGGCTCCTACAATGAGCAGTTCTTC.

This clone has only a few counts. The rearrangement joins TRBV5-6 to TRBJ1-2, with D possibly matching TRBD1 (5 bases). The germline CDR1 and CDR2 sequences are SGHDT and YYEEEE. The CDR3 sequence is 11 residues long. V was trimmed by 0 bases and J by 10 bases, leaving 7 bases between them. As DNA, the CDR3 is TGTGCCAGCAGCTTGGGGGACTTCTACACCTTC. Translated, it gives CASSLGDFYTF.

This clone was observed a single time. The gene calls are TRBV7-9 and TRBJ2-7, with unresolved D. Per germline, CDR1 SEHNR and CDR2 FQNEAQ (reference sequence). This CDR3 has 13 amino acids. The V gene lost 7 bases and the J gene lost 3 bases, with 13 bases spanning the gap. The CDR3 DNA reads TGTGCCAGCACCAAGGAGCTGCACTACGAGCAGTACTTC. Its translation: CASTKELHYEQYF. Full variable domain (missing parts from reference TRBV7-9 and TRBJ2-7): DTGVSQNPRHKITKRGQNVTFRCDPISEHNRLYWYRQTLGQGPEFLTYFQNEAQLEKSRLLSDRFSAERPKGSFSTLEIQRTEQGDSAMYLCASTKELHYEQYFGPGTRLTVT.

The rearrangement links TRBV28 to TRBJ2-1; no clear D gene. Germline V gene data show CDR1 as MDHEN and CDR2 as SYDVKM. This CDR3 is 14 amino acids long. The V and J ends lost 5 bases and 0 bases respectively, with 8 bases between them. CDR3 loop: CASSLISSYNEQFF. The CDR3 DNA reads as TGTGCCAGCAGTCTAATAAGCTCCTACAATGAGCAGTTCTTC. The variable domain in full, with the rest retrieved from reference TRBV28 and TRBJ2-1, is DVKVTQSSRYLVKRTGEKVFLECVQDMDHENMFWYRQDPGLGLRLIYFSYDVKMKEKGDIPEGYSVSREKKERFSLILESASTNQTSMYLCASSLISSYNEQFFGPGTRLTVL.

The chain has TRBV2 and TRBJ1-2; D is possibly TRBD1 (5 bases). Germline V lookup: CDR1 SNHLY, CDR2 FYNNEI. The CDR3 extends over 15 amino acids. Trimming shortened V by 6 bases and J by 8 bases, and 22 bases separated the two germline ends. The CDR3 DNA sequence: TGTGCCAGCAGCCGCCTGGGACCGGATGGAGGGGGCTACACCTTC. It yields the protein CASSRLGPDGGGYTF.

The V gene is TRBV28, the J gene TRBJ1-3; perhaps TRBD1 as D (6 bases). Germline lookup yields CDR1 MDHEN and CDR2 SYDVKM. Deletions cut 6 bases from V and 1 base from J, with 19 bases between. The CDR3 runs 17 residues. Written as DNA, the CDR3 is TGTGCCAGCAGCCCCAACACAGGGATAAGATCTGGAAACACCATATATTTT. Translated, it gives CASSPNTGIRSGNTIYF.

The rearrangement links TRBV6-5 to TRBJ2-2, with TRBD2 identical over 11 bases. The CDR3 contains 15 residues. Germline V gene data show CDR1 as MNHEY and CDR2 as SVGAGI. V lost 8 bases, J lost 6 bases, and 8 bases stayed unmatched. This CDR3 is CASVARGLAAGELFF. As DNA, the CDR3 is TGTGCCAGCGTCGCCAGGGGACTAGCGGCCGGGGAGCTGTTTTTT.

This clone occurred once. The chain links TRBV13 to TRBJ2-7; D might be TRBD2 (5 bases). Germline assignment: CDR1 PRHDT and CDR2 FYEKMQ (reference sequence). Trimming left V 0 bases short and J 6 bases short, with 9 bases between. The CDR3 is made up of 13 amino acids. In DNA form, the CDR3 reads TGTGCCAGCAGCTTAGGCGGGGTGGGCGAGCAGTACTTC. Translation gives CASSLGGVGEQYF.

The CDR3 loop is CASSKVLGTSGSTDTQYF. DNA of the CDR3: TGTGCCAGCAGCAAAGTCCTCGGGACTAGCGGTAGCACAGATACGCAGTATTTT. The rearrangement links TRBV27 to TRBJ2-3; 11 nucleotides align to TRBD2. Germline CDR1 MNHEY, CDR2 SMNVEV (reference sequence). The V segment lost 6 bases and the J segment 0 bases; nucleotides outside the gene matches: 11. The CDR3 runs 18 residues.

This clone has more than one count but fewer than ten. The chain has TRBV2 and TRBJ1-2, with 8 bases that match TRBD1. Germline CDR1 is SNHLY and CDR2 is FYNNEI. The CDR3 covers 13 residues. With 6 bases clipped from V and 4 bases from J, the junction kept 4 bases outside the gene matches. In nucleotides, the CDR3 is TGTGCCAGCAGCCGGGACAGGCTCTATGGCTACACCTTC. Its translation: CASSRDRLYGYTF.

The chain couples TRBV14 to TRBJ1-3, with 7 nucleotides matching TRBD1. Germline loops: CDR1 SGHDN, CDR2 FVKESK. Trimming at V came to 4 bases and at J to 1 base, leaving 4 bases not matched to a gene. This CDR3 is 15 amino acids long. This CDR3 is CASSPRTGSGNTIYF. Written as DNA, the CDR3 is TGTGCCAGCAGCCCTAGGACAGGATCTGGAAACACCATATATTTT.

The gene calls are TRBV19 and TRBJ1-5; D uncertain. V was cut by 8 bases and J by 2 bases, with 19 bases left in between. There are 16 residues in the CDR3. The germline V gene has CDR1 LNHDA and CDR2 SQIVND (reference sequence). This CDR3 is CASSRRAEGGNQPQHF. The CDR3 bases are TGTGCCAGTTCTCGGAGGGCAGAGGGTGGCAATCAGCCCCAGCATTTT.

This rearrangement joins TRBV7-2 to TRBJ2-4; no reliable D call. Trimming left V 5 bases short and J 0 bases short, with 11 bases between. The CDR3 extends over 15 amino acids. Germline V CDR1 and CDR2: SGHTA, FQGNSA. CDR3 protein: CASSQALVAKNIQYF. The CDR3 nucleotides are TGTGCCAGCAGCCAGGCACTGGTAGCCAAAAACATTCAGTACTTC.

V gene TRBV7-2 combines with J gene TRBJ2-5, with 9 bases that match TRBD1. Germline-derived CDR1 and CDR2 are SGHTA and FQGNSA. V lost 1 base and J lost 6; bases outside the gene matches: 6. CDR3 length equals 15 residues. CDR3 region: CASSLEGGQGKTQYF. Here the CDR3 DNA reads TGTGCCAGCAGCTTAGAAGGGGGACAGGGAAAGACCCAGTACTTC.

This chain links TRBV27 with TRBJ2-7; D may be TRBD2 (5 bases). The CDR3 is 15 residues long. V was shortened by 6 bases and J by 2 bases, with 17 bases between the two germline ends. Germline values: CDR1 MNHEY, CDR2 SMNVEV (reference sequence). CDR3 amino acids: CASSPAGRDPYEQYV. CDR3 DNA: TGTGCCAGCAGCCCGGCGGGTCGAGACCCCTACGAGCAGTACGTC.

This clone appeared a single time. CDR3 bases: TGCGCCAGCAGCCAACAGGGCCTGGCTAACTATGGCTACACCTTC. Its translation: CASSQQGLANYGYTF. This chain joins TRBV4-1 and TRBJ1-2, with D maybe TRBD1 (5 bases). From germline, CDR1 is MGHRA and CDR2 YSYEKL. With 2 bases removed from V and 0 bases from J, the gap between germline ends came to 10 bases. The CDR3 is made up of 15 amino acids.

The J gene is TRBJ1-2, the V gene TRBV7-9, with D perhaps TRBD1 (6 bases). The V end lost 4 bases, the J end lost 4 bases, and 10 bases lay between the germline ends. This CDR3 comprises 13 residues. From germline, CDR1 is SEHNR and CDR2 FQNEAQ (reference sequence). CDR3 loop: CASSSTGSYGYTF. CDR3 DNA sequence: TGTGCCAGCAGCTCAACAGGGTCCTATGGCTACACCTTC.

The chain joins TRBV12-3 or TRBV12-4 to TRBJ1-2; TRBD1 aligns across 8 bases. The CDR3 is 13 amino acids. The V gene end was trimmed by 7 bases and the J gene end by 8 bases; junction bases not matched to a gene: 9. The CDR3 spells CASTLLRGLGYTF. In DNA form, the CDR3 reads TGTGCCAGCACACTCCTCAGGGGGCTCGGCTACACCTTC.

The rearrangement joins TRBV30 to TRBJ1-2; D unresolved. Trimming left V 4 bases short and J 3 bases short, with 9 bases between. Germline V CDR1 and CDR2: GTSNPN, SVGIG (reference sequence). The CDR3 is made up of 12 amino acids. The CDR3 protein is CAWTRVYYGYTF. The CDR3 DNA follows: TGTGCCTGGACCCGAGTATACTATGGCTACACCTTC.